This T cell receptor (beta chain) came from a study of human T cells and chemical hapten exposure (dated by TCRdb to the early 2020s). As for the study more broadly: For sensitization, 2% DPC in acetone was applied to a 2 cm by 2 cm area of upper inner arm skin. Throughout the roughly 24-week study period, patients were also given weekly therapeutic DPC doses on the scalp. Patch tests used Finn chambers with 0.01% DPC on the upper back, scored after 6 days by International Contact Dermatitis Research Group standards. Alopecia areata with under or over 50% scalp involvement, alopecia totalis and alopecia universalis were represented in the patient cohort, which was mostly female. Libraries were combined into a pool for sequencing, and differences in TCR yield between samples came mainly from small differences in library volumes within the pool. In alopecia patients, the study followed how the peripheral blood TCR repertoire changed in vivo over primary and secondary sensitization to diphenylcyclopropenone (DPC), a hapten. Blood samples were taken from patients before sensitization (week 0) and then at 2, 6 and about 24 weeks after DPC sensitization. About 27 alopecia patients gave blood for TCR sequencing at one to four time points (pre-sensitization, 2, 6 and 24 weeks). Summary of the overall study and its limitations: After repeated subsampling, changes were observed in the strength of the expansion versus patch-test correlation and in the threshold at which the correlation became significant. DPC sensitization did not change the number of TCRs with a frequency above 1 in 1000, and there was no evidence of changes in global repertoire structure. The number of PT1 expanded TCRs positively correlated with patch test score, significant at thresholds 8, 16 and 32 but not 4. Because every patient had alopecia, a presumed autoimmune disease, the patients' immune response might differ from that of healthy individuals. Compared with pre-sensitization or healthy control sets, expanded TCRs formed significantly more large CDR3 similarity clusters, which is consistent with antigen-driven responses.

Per the publication, the time point label means: patch test 2, 6 weeks after DPC sensitization. Interpreted using the paper, the treatment or condition label stands for: therapeutic diphenylcyclopropenone sensitization with weekly scalp DPC. At each patch-test visit, blood was drawn before the patch test was applied. To be eligible, patients had to be aged 18 to 70, diagnosed with alopecia and judged suitable for DPC therapy, while pregnant patients were excluded. Total RNA was extracted from unfractionated whole blood that had been collected in Tempus Blood RNA tubes. V is cut back by 4 bases and J by 4 bases, with 7 bases in the junction unmatched. Including cysteine and phenylalanine, the CDR3 has 15 amino acids. Only CDR3 DNA remains: 45 bases, in frame from the first base. According to the germline V gene, CDR1 reads MGHRA and CDR2 reads YSYEKL. This clonotype was picked up a small number of times. Its antigen is not yet known. Base qualities are not at hand, and no much larger clone is one base apart.

Library construction relied on RACE. The reads were generated on a NextSeq 500. During library preparation, unique molecular identifiers were attached to individual cDNA molecules so that TCRs could be counted in a quantitative, reproducible way. From each blood RNA sample, both TCR alpha and TCR beta chains were sequenced. Per the source publication's procedure: A median of around 100,000 TCRs per sample was observed, with a range of about 23,224 to 750,000. V, J and CDR3 annotation of the TCR reads was performed with the Decombinator software suite. For PS versus PT1 abundance plots, all samples were subsampled to the same number of TCRs (28,000). TCRs were defined as expanded if absent before sensitization and observed at least eight times at the 2-week time point. The public sequencing data were trimmed at Q25 with fastp and processed into clonotypes with MiXCR by TCRdb, which kept only in-frame beta chains. Entries that share a CDR3 protein sequence are merged under the most common genes and DNA. These V and J calls rely on TCRdb rather than the paper's analysis. The sample table lists 330,000 or so distinct CDR3 sequences, just under 6.5% of them with a count of one. The ten largest clones add up to around 5.6% of the sample.

The sequencing used whole blood, collected in connection with sensitization to the hapten diphenylcyclopropenone (DPC). This receptor was identified in a woman younger than 35 with alopecia areata. Some clones in this sample may be carry-over from other donors' samples. The rearranged segments are TRBV4-1 and TRBJ1-2; TRBD1 matches 9 bases in the middle. The CDR3 sequence is CASSPSTGGGYGYTF. The DNA sequence reads TGCGCCAGCAGCCCGTCCACAGGGGGCGGCTATGGCTACACCTTC.